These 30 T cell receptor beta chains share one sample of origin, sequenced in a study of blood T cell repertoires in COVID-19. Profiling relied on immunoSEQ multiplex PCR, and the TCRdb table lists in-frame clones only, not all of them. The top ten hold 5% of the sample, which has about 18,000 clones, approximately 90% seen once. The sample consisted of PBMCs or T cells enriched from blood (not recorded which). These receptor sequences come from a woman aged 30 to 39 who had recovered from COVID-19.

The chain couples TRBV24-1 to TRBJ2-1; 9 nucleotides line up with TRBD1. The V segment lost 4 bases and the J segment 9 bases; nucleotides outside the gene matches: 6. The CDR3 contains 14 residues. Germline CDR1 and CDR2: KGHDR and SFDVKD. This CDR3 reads CATSESGTGFEQFF. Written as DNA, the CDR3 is TGTGCCACCAGTGAGTCTGGGACAGGGTTTGAGCAGTTCTTC.

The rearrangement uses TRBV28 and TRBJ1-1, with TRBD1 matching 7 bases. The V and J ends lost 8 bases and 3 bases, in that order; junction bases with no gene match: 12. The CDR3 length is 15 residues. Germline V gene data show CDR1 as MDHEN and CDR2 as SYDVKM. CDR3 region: CASRPPTGLDTEAFF. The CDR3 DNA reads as TGTGCCAGCCGCCCCCCGACAGGGCTTGACACTGAAGCTTTCTTT.

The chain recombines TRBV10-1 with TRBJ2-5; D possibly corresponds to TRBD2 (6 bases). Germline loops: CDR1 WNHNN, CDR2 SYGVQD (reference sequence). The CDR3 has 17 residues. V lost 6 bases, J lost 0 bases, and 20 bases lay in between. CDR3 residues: CASSRFRAGQYQETQYF. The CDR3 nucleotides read TGCGCCAGCAGCAGGTTTCGAGCGGGTCAGTACCAAGAGACCCAGTACTTC.

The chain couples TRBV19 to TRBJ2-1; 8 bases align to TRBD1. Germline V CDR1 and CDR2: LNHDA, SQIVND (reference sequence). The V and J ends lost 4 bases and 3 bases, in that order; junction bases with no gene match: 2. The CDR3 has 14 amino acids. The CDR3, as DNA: TGTGCCAGTAGTACAGGGGGCTACTACAATGAGCAGTTCTTC. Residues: CASSTGGYYNEQFF.

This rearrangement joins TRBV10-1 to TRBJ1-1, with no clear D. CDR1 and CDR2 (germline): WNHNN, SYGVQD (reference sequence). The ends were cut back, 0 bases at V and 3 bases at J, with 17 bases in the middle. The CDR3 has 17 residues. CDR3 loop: CASSESSVIPGDTEAFF. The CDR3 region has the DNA TGCGCCAGCAGTGAGTCGAGTGTTATTCCCGGGGACACTGAAGCTTTCTTT.

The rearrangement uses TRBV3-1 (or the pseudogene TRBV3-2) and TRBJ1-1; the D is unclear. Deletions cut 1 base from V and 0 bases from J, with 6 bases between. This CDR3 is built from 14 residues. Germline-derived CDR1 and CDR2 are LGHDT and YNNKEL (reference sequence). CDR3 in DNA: TGTGCCAGCAGCCAAGGTGTCGTGAACACTGAAGCTTTCTTT. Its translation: CASSQGVVNTEAFF.

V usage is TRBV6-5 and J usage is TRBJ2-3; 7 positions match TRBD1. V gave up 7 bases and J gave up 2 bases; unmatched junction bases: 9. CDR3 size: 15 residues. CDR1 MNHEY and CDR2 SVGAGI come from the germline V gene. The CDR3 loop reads CASKTTTGFTDTQYF. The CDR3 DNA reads TGTGCCAGCAAGACGACGACAGGGTTCACAGATACGCAGTATTTT.

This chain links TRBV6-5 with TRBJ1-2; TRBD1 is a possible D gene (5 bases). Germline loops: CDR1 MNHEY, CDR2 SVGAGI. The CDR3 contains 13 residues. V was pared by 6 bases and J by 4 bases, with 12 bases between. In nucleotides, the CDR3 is TGTGCCAGCAGGCGTGACAGCCTCTATGGCTACACCTTC. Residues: CASRRDSLYGYTF.

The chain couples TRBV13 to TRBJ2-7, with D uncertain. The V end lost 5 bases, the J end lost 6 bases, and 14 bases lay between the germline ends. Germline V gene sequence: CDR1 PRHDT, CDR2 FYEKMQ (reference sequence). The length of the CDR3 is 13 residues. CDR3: CASSPSYYGEQYF. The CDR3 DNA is TGTGCCAGCAGCCCATCTTATTACGGCGAGCAGTACTTC.

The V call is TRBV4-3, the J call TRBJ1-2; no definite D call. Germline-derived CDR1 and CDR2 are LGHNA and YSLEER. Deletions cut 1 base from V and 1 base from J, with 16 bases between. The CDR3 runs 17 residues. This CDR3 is CASSQASPAGLNYGYTF. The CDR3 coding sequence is TGCGCCAGCAGCCAAGCCTCCCCGGCAGGCCTTAACTATGGCTACACCTTC.

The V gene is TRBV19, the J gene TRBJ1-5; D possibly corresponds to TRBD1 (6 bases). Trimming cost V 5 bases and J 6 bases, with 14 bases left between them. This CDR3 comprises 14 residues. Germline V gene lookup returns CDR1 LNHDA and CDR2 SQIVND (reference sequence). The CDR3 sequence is CASSPQGQGQPQHF. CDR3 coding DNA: TGTGCCAGTAGTCCGCAGGGGCAGGGTCAGCCCCAGCATTTT.

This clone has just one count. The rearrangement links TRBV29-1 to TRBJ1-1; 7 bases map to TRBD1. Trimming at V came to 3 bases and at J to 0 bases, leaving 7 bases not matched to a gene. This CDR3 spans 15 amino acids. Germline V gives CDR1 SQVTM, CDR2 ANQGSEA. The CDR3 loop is CSVDKQGQMNTEAFF. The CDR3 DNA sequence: TGCAGCGTTGATAAACAGGGACAGATGAACACTGAAGCTTTCTTT. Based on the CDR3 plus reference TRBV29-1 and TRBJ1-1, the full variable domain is SAVISQKPSRDICQRGTSLTIQCQVDSQVTMMFWYRQQPGQSLTLIATANQGSEATYESGFVIDKFPISRPNLTFSTLTVSNMSPEDSSIYLCSVDKQGQMNTEAFFGQGTRLTVV.

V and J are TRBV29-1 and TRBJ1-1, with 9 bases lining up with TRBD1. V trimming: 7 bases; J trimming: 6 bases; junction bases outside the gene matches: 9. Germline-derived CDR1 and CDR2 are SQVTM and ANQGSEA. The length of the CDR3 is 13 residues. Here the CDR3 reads CSAVRQGEPEAFF. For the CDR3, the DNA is TGCAGCGCTGTCCGACAGGGGGAGCCTGAAGCTTTCTTT.

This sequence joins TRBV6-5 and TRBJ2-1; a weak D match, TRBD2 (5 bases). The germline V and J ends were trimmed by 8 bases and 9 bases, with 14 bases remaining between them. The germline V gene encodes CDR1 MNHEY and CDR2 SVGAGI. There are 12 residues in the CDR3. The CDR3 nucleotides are TGTGCCAGCGGAACGGGGAACGGTGAGCAGTTCTTC. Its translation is CASGTGNGEQFF.

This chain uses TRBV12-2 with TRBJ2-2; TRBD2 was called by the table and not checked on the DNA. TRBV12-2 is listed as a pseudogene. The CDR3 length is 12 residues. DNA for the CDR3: TGTGCAAGTCGCCCTAATACCGGGGAGCTGTTTTTT. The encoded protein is CASRPNTGELFF.

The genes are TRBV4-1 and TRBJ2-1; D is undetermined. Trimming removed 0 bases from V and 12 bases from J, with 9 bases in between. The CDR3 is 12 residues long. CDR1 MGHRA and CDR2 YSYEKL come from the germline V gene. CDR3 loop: CASSQDAQRQFF. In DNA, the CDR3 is TGCGCCAGCAGCCAAGATGCCCAGCGGCAGTTCTTC.

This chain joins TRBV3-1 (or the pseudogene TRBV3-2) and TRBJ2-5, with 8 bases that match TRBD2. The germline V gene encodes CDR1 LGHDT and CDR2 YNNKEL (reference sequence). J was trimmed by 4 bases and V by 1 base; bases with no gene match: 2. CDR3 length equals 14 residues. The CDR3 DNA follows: TGTGCCAGCAGCCAAGCGGGGGGGGGAGAGACCCAGTACTTC. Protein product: CASSQAGGGETQYF.

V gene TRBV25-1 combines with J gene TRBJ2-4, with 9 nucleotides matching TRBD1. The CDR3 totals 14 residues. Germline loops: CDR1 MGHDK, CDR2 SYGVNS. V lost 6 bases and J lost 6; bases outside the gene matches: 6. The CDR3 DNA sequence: TGTGCCAGCAGGGGACAGGGCGGCGGAAACATTCAGTACTTC. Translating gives CASRGQGGGNIQYF.

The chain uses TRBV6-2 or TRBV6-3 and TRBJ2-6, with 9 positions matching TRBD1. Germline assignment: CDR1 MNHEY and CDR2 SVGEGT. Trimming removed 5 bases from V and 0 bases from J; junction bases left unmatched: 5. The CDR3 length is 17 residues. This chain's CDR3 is CASSGQGILSGANVLTF. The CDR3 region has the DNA TGTGCCAGCAGTGGACAGGGGATCCTCTCTGGGGCCAACGTCCTGACTTTC.

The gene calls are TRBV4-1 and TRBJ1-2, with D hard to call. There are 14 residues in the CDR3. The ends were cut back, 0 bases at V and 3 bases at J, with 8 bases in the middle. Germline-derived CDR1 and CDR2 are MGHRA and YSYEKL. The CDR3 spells CASSQDEYDYGYTF. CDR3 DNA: TGCGCCAGCAGCCAAGATGAGTACGACTATGGCTACACCTTC.

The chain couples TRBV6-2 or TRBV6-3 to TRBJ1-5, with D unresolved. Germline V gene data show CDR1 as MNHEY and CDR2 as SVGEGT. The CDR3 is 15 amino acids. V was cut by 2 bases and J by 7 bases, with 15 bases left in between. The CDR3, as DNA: TGTGCCAGCAGTTACGCAGGAGCGTCGGGACAGCCCCAGCATTTT. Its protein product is CASSYAGASGQPQHF.

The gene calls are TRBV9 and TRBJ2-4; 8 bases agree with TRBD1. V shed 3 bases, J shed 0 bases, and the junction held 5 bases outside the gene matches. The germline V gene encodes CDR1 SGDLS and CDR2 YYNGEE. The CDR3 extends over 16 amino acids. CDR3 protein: CASSEGQGLAKNIQYF. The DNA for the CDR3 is TGTGCCAGCAGCGAAGGACAGGGTCTAGCCAAAAACATTCAGTACTTC.

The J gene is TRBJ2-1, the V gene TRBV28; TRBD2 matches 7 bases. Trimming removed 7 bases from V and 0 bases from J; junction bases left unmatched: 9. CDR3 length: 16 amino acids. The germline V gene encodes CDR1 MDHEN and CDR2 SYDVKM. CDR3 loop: CASILAGGPSYNEQFF. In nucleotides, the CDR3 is TGTGCCAGCATCTTAGCGGGCGGACCCTCCTACAATGAGCAGTTCTTC. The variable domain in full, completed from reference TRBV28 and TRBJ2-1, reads DVKVTQSSRYLVKRTGEKVFLECVQDMDHENMFWYRQDPGLGLRLIYFSYDVKMKEKGDIPEGYSVSREKKERFSLILESASTNQTSMYLCASILAGGPSYNEQFFGPGTRLTVL.

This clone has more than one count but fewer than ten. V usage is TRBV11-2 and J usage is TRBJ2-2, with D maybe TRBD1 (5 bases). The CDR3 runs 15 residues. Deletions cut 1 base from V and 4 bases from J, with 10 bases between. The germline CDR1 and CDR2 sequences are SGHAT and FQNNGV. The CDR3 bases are TGTGCCAGCAGCTTAGTTGGCAGGGCCACCGGGGAGCTGTTTTTT. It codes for CASSLVGRATGELFF.

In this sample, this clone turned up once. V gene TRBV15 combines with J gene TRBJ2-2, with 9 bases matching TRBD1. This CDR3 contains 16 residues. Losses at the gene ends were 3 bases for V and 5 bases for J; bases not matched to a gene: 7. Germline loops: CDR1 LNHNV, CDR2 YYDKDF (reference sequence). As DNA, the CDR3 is TGTGCCACCAGCAGGGAGGGACAGGGAGCAACCGGGGAGCTGTTTTTT. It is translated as CATSREGQGATGELFF.

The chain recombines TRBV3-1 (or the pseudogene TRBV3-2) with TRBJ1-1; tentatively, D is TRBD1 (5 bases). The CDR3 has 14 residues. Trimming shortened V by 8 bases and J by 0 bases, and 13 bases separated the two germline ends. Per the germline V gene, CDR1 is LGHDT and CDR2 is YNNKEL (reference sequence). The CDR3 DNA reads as TGTGCCAGCGGGGCGGGAGTAATGAACACTGAAGCTTTCTTT. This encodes CASGAGVMNTEAFF.

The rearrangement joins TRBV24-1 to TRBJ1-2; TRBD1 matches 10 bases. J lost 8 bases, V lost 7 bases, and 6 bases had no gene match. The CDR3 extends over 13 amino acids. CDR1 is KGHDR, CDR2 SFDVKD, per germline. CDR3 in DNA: TGTGCCACCAGCCGACAGGGGGCGCAGGGCTACACCTTC. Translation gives CATSRQGAQGYTF.

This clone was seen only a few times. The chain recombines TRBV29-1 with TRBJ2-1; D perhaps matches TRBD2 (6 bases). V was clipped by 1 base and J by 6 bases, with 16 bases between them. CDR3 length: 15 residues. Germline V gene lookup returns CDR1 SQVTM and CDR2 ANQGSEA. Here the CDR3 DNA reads TGCAGCGTTGAAGGCGAGGAGGGTAACGGCAATGAGCAGTTCTTC. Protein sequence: CSVEGEEGNGNEQFF.

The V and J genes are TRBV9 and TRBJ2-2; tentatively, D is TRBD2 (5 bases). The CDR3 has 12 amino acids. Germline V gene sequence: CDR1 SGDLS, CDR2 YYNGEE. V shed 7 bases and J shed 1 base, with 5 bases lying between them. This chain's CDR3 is CASRGNTGELFF. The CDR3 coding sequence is TGTGCCAGCCGGGGGAACACCGGGGAGCTGTTTTTT.

The CDR3: CASSLGGSGYEQYF. The CDR3 DNA is TGTGCCAGCAGCTTAGGGGGCTCTGGCTACGAGCAGTACTTC. V and J are TRBV5-6 and TRBJ2-7; TRBD1 matches 7 bases. Trimming cost V 2 bases and J 3 bases; bases outside gene matches: 5. CDR1 and CDR2 (germline): SGHDT, YYEEEE. The CDR3 runs 14 residues.